This TCR beta chain was captured in a study of shared clonotypes between healthy human individuals. Study context: CD8 memory received one plate per donor, CD8 naive two, CD4 memory three and CD4 naive three.

Turning to this clone: What it recognizes is unknown.

Whole-study results and caveats: Naive subsets generally exceeded memory subsets in estimated richness.

The CDR3 extends over 14 amino acids. The V and J ends lost 1 base and 6 bases, in that order; junction bases with no gene match: 5. Germline V gene lookup returns CDR1 SGHRS and CDR2 YFSETQ. Terminally differentiated effector memory CD45RA+ cells were excluded from the naive CD8 cells, which were CD45RO-negative and positively selected for CCR7. Several immunoSEQ plates held equal portions of the genomic DNA taken from each subset. Under the authors' procedure: Without quality scores, immunoSEQ junctional reads could not be filtered like full-length reads. This table comes from immunoSEQ multiplex PCR, and its TCRdb copy is limited to in-frame clones, with some not included. That table furnishes V, J and clone size, whereas the DNA furnished D and trimming. The sample holds approximately 2,200,000 clones, approximately 94% seen once.

The chain joins TRBV5-1 to TRBJ1-1; the match to TRBD1 covers 8 bases. The origin of this receptor is a young man in good health. Some clones in this sample may be carry-over from other donors' samples. Sequencing was performed on naive CD8+ T cells from PBMCs. The CDR3 bases are TGCGCCAGCAGCTTGACAGGGGGTCCCCCTGAAGCTTTCTTT. This encodes CASSLTGGPPEAFF.